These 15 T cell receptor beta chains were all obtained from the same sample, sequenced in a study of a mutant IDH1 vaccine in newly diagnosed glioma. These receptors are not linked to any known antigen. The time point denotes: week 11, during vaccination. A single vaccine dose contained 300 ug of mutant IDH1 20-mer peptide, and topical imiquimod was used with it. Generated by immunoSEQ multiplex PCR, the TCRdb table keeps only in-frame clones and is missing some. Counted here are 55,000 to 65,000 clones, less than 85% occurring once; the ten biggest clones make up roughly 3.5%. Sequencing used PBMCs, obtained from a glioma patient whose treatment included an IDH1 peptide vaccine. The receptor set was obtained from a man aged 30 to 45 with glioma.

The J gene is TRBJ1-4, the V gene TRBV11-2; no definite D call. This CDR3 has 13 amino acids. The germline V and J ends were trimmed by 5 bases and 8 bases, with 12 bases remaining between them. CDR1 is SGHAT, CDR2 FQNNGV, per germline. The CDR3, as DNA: TGTGCCAGCAGCCCCTCCGGTTGGGAAAAACTGTTTTTT. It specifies CASSPSGWEKLFF.

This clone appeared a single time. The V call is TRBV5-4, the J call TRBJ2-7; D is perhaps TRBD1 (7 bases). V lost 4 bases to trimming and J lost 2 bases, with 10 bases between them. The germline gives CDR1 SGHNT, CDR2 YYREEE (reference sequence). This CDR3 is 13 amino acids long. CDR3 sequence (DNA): TGTGCCAGCAGCCGGGGGACAGCCTACGAGCAGTACTTC. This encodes CASSRGTAYEQYF.

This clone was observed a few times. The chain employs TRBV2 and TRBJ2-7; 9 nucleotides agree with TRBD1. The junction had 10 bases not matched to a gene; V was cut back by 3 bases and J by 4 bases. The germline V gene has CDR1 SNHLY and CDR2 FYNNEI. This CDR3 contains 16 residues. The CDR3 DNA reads TGTGCCAGCAGTGATATAACCGGGACAGGGAGTTACGAGCAGTACTTC. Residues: CASSDITGTGSYEQYF. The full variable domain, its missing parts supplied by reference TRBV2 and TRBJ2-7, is EPEVTQTPSHQVTQMGQEVILRCVPISNHLYFYWYRQILGQKVEFLVSFYNNEISEKSEIFDDQFSVERPDGSNFTLKIRSTKLEDSAMYFCASSDITGTGSYEQYFGPGTRLTVT.

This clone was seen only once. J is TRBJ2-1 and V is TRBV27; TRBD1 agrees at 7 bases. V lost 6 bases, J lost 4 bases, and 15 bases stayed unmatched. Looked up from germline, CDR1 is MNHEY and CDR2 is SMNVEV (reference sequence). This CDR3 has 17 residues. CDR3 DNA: TGTGCCAGCAGCCATTTTTACACAGGGGTATCGTACAATGAGCAGTTCTTC. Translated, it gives CASSHFYTGVSYNEQFF.

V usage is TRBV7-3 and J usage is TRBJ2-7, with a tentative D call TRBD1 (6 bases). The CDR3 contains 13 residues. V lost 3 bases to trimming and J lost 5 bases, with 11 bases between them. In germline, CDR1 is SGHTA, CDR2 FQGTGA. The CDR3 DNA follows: TGTGCCAGCAGCTTTTGGTCAGGGGACGAGCAGTACTTC. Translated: CASSFWSGDEQYF.

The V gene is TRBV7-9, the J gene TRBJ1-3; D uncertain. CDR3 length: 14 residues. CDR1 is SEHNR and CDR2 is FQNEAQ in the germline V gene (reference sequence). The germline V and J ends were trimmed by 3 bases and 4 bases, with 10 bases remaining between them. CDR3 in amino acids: CASSLQRAGNTIYF. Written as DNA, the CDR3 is TGTGCCAGCAGCTTGCAAAGGGCAGGAAACACCATATATTTT.

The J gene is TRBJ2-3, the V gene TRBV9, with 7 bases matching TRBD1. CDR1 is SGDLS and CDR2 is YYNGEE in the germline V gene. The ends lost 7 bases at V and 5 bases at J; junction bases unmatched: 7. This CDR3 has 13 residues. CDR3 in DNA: TGTGCCAGCGGGCGACAGGGTGGAGATACGCAGTATTTT. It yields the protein CASGRQGGDTQYF. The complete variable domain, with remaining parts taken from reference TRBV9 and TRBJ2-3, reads DSGVTQTPKHLITATGQRVTLRCSPRSGDLSVYWYQQSLDQGLQFLIQYYNGEERAKGNILERFSAQQFPDLHSELNLSSLELGDSALYFCASGRQGGDTQYFGPGTRLTVL.

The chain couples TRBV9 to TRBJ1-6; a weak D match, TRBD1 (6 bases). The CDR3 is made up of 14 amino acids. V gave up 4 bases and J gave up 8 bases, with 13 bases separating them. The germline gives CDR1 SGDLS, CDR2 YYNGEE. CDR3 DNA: TGTGCCAGCAGCCTGGACAGTAGGGATTCACCCCTCCACTTT. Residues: CASSLDSRDSPLHF.

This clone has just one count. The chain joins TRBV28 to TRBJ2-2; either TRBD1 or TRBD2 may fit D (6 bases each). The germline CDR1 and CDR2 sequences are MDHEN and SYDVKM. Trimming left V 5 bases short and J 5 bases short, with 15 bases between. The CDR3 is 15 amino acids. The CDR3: CASSRWGADTGELFF. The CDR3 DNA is TGTGCCAGCAGTCGCTGGGGGGCAGATACCGGGGAGCTGTTTTTT.

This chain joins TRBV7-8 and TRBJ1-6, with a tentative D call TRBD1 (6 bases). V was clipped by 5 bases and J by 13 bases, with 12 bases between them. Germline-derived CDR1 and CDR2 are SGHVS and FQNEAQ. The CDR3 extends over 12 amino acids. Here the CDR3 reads CASSRTGSPLHF. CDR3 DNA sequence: TGTGCCAGCAGCCGTACAGGGAGTCCCCTCCACTTT.

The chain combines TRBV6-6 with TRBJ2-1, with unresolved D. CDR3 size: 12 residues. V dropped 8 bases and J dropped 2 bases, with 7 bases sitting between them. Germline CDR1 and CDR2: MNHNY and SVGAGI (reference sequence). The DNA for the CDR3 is TGTGCCAGCTCGAGGCCCTACAATGAGCAGTTCTTC. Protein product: CASSRPYNEQFF.

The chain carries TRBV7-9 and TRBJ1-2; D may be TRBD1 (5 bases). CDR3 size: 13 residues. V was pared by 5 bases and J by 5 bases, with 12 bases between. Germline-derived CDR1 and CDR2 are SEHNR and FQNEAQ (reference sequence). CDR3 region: CASSIVGTYGYTF. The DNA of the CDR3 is TGTGCCAGCAGCATCGTCGGGACTTATGGCTACACCTTC.

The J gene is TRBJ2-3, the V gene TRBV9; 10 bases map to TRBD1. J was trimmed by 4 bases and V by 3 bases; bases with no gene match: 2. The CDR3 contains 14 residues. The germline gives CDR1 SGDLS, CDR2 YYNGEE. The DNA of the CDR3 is TGTGCCAGCAGCGAGACAGGGGGCGCAGATACGCAGTATTTT. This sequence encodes CASSETGGADTQYF.

As DNA, the CDR3 is TGTGCCAGCAGTTGGGTAGCGGGAGAGCGTGAGCAGTTCTTC. Residues: CASSWVAGEREQFF. V usage is TRBV27 and J usage is TRBJ2-1, with 9 bases matching TRBD2. There are 14 residues in the CDR3. The germline V gene has CDR1 MNHEY and CDR2 SMNVEV (reference sequence). V trimming: 4 bases; J trimming: 9 bases; junction bases outside the gene matches: 7.

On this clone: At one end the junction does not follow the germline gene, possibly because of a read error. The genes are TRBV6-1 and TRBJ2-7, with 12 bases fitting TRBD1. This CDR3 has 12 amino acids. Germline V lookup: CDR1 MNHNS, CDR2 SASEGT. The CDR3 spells CASDVRDRGLHF. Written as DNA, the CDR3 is TGTGCCAGCGATGTAAGGGACAGGGGGCTTCACTTC.